The sequence of this TCR beta chain was determined in a study of blood T cell repertoires in COVID-19. The CDR3 totals 14 residues. Germline V gene data show CDR1 as LNHDA and CDR2 as SQIVND (reference sequence). V lost 4 bases, J lost 2 bases, and 8 bases lay in between. Sequenced by immunoSEQ multiplex PCR; TCRdb stores in-frame clones only, minus some. The sample has 80,000 to 100,000 clones, approximately 86% seen once. This clone was recorded at least ten times. The TCR originated in a man aged 45 to 65 with COVID-19, enrolled during active disease. The sample was peripheral blood. The V gene is TRBV19, the J gene TRBJ2-2, with D possibly being TRBD1 (5 bases). CDR3 DNA sequence: TGTGCCAGTAGTACGGACACTAACACCGGGGAGCTGTTTTTT. Translation gives CASSTDTNTGELFF.